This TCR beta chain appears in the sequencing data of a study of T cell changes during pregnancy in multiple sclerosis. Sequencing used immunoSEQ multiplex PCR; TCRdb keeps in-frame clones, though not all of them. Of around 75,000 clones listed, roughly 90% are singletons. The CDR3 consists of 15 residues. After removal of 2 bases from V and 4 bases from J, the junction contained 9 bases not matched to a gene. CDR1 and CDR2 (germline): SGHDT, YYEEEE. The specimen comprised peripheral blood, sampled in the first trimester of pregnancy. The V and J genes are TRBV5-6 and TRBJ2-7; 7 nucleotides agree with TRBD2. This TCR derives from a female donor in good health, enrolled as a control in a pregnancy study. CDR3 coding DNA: TGTGCCAGCAGCTTAAAGACATCGGGGGGTTACGAGCAGTACTTC. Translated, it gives CASSLKTSGGYEQYF.